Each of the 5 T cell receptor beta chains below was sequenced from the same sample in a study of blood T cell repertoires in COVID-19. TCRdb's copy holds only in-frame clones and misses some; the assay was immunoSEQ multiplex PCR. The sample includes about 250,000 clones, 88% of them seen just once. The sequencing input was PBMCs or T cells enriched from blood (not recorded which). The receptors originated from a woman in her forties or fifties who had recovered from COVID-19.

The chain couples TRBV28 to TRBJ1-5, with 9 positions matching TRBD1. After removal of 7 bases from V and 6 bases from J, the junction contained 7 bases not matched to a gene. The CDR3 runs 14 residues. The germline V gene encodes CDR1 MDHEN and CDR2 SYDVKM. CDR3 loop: CASNRDREVQPQHF. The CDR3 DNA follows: TGTGCCAGCAACCGGGACAGGGAGGTTCAGCCCCAGCATTTT. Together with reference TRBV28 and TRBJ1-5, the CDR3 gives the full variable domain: DVKVTQSSRYLVKRTGEKVFLECVQDMDHENMFWYRQDPGLGLRLIYFSYDVKMKEKGDIPEGYSVSREKKERFSLILESASTNQTSMYLCASNRDREVQPQHFGDGTRLSIL.

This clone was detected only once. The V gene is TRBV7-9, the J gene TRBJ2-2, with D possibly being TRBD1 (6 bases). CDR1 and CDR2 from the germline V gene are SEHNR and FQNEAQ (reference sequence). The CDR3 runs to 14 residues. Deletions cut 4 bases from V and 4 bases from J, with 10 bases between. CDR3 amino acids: CASSSGQSTGELFF. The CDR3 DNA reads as TGTGCCAGCAGCTCCGGACAGAGCACCGGGGAGCTGTTTTTT.

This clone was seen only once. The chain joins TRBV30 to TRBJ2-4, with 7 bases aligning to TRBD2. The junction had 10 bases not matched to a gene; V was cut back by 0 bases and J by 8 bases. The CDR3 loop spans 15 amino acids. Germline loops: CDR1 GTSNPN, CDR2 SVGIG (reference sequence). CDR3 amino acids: CAWSVRPGGADIQYF. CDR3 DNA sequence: TGTGCCTGGAGTGTACGGCCGGGGGGAGCGGACATTCAGTACTTC. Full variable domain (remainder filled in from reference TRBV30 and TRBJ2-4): SQTIHQWPATLVQPVGSPLSLECTVEGTSNPNLYWYRQAAGRGLQLLFYSVGIGQISSEVPQNLSASRPQDRQFILSSKKLLLSDSGFYLCAWSVRPGGADIQYFGAGTRLSVL.

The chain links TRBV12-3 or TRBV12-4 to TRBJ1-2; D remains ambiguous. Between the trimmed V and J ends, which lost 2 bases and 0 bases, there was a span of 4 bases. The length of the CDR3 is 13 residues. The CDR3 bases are TGTGCCAGCAGTTTATCAACTAACTATGGCTACACCTTC. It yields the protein CASSLSTNYGYTF.

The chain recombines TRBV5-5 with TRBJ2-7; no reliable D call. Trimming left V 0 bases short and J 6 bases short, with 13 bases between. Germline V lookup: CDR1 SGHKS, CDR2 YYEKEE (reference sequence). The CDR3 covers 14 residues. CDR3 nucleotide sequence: TGTGCCAGCAGCTTGGGGGTTGTGGAGTGCGAGCAGTACTTC. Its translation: CASSLGVVECEQYF.